This section outlines one TCR beta chain sequence together with its context. Antigen: not known. V shed 3 bases and J shed 1 base, with 7 bases lying between them. Germline-derived CDR1 and CDR2 are DFQATT and SNEGSKA (reference sequence). The CDR3 extends over 12 amino acids. The record originates from a study of post-analysis software for immune sequencing data. Study-wide context: The study covered relapsing-remitting, secondary progressive and progressive-relapsing courses of multiple sclerosis.

Study-wide results and caveats: Strong same-batch co-clustering of samples appeared with F measure clustering. Compared with controls, patients had more of 4 or 5 TRBV segments, including TRBV5-6, TRBV5-1 and TRBV20-1. The study found significantly lower normalized Chao1 diversity in multiple sclerosis patients than in controls.

Prepared libraries of TCR beta cDNA carried unique molecular identifiers. Input amounts of 1 to 10 million T cells were used. These gave around 500,000 cDNA molecules, so each molecule approximated one T cell. MiXCR, run by TCRdb on the PCR reads, gives a single entry per CDR3 protein. The sample lists about 820,000 distinct CDR3 sequences; roughly 58% were seen once. This receptor was obtained from a girl aged 5-17 years with multiple sclerosis. The gene calls are TRBV20-1 and TRBJ2-7; D remains ambiguous. Sequencing was carried out using blood. Written as DNA, the CDR3 is TGCAGTGCTAGGTCTAATTCCTACGAGCAGTACTTC. It yields the protein CSARSNSYEQYF.